Sequencing of this TCR beta chain was carried out in a study of T cell responses to AZD1222 COVID-19 vaccine. The wider study: Pooling covered second doses at about 4 or about 12 weeks.

Worth noting for this clone: Its cognate antigen is unknown.

Study results and caveats: Spike as a whole was targeted by vaccine-associated CD4 TCRs, dominant at 160-218 and 743-854.

Libraries were prepared by immunoSEQ multiplex PCR; TCRdb keeps only in-frame clonotypes and omits some of them. This table holds 140,000 or so clones, about 90% found once. The TCR sequence derives from an adult in good health. The source was peripheral blood, collected on day 0 of AZD1222 vaccination.

The CDR3 here is CASSIQARIPNTEAFF. DNA for the CDR3: TGTGCCAGTAGTATACAGGCTAGGATTCCGAACACTGAAGCTTTCTTT. The chain employs TRBV19 and TRBJ1-1; no reliable D call. This CDR3 spans 16 amino acids. Trimming pared 2 bases from V and 1 base from J, leaving 14 bases between. The germline V gene has CDR1 LNHDA and CDR2 SQIVND (reference sequence). The variable domain in full, completed from reference TRBV19 and TRBJ1-1, reads DGGITQSPKYLFRKEGQNVTLSCEQNLNHDAMYWYRQDPGQGLRLIYYSQIVNDFQKGDIAEGYSVSREKKESFPLTVTSAQKNPTAFYLCASSIQARIPNTEAFFGQGTRLTVV.